Listed below are T cell receptor beta chains from one sample, sequenced in a study of cytomegalovirus exposure and HLA in healthy donors. TCRdb keeps only in-frame clones here, not all; method: immunoSEQ multiplex PCR. The sample holds some 150,000 clones, 79% seen once. Input material: PBMCs. The receptors were sampled from a man aged 35-49 years in good health and CMV-seronegative. Each CDR3 is given with its conserved first and last residue. D genes are given only for firm matches. Where a row states a size, it is once, few, many or the class of an expanded clone; other rows omit it.

j_call	clone_size	d_call	v_call	cdr3_aa	cdr3_nt
TRBJ1-1	NA	NA	TRBV28	CASSLYGGGTEAFF	TGTGCCAGCAGTTTATACGGGGGTGGAACTGAAGCTTTCTTT
TRBJ1-5	NA	TRBD1	TRBV5-1	CASSLEGGPSNQPQHF	TGCGCCAGCAGCCTGGAAGGGGGCCCTAGCAATCAGCCCCAGCATTTT
TRBJ2-3	NA	TRBD2	TRBV7-9	CSSSFTSGISTDTQYF	TGTTCCAGCAGCTTCACTAGCGGGATCAGCACAGATACGCAGTATTTT
TRBJ1-5	NA	NA	TRBV28	CASTVGGREDQPQHF	TGTGCCAGCACCGTCGGGGGGCGGGAAGATCAGCCCCAGCATTTT
TRBJ2-3	NA	NA	TRBV2	CASSVVDTQYF	TGTGCCAGCAGTGTAGTAGATACGCAGTATTTT
TRBJ2-3	NA	TRBD1	TRBV7-8	CASGTLSRDRYTDTQYF	TGTGCCAGCGGGACCCTCAGCCGGGACAGATACACAGATACGCAGTATTTT
TRBJ2-5	NA	TRBD2	TRBV5-6	CASSPGLAGVQETQYF	TGTGCCAGCAGCCCCGGACTAGCGGGGGTCCAAGAGACCCAGTACTTC
TRBJ2-7	NA	TRBD1	TRBV7-9	CASSLADRVVYEQYF	TGTGCCAGCAGCTTAGCGGACAGGGTAGTCTACGAGCAGTACTTC
TRBJ2-1	few	TRBD1	TRBV5-4	CASSLAATGGGSYNEQFF	TGTGCCAGCAGCTTGGCAGCGACAGGGGGAGGCTCCTACAATGAGCAGTTCTTC
TRBJ2-1	NA	TRBD1	TRBV19	CASSIRTGGTNEQFF	TGTGCCAGTAGTATAAGGACAGGGGGTACCAATGAGCAGTTCTTC
TRBJ2-3	once	NA	TRBV20-1	CSAQVDTQYF	TGCAGTGCTCAGGTAGATACGCAGTATTTT
TRBJ2-7	NA	TRBD2	TRBV18	CASSVILAGDFHEQYF	TGTGCCAGCTCAGTCATACTAGCGGGAGATTTCCACGAGCAGTACTTC
TRBJ2-5	NA	TRBD2	TRBV19	CASSIAAGNAETQYF	TGTGCCAGTAGTATTGCAGCGGGAAATGCGGAGACCCAGTACTTC
TRBJ2-7	NA	NA	TRBV28	CASSSEGMVNEQYF	TGTGCCAGCAGTTCAGAGGGTATGGTAAACGAGCAGTACTTC
TRBJ1-1	NA	NA	TRBV6-5	CASSYLLNTEAFF	TGTGCCAGCAGTTACTTACTCAACACTGAAGCTTTCTTT
TRBJ2-1	NA	NA	TRBV9	CASSVVTSSNEQFF	TGTGCCAGCAGCGTAGTAACTAGCAGCAATGAGCAGTTCTTC
TRBJ2-1	NA	NA	TRBV10-1	CATLAPWAPYNEQFF	TGCGCCACCCTCGCCCCCTGGGCGCCCTACAATGAGCAGTTCTTC
TRBJ2-4	NA	NA	TRBV6-6	CASSHPALAKNSQYF	TGTGCCAGCAGCCACCCGGCCCTAGCCAAAAACAGTCAGTACTTC
TRBJ2-7	NA	TRBD2	TRBV11-2	CASSWDRPFVAGGPNEQYF	TGTGCCAGCAGCTGGGACAGGCCCTTCGTAGCGGGAGGGCCGAACGAGCAGTACTTC
TRBJ2-5	NA	NA	TRBV7-6	CASSLAPRQETQYF	TGTGCCAGCAGCTTAGCCCCTCGGCAAGAGACCCAGTACTTC
TRBJ2-1	NA	TRBD2	TRBV7-8	CASSLGLAGEQFF	TGTGCCAGCAGCCTTGGACTAGCGGGAGAGCAGTTCTTC
TRBJ1-1	NA	NA	TRBV29-1	CSVDPREAFF	TGCAGCGTTGATCCCCGTGAAGCTTTCTTT
TRBJ2-7	once	TRBD1	TRBV6-5	CASRGTGSYEQYF	TGTGCCAGCAGGGGGACAGGGTCCTACGAGCAGTACTTC
TRBJ2-3	NA	TRBD2	TRBV4-3	CASSQEGLAGGTDTQYF	TGCGCCAGCAGCCAAGAGGGACTAGCGGGAGGCACAGATACGCAGTATTTT
TRBJ2-6	once	NA	TRBV5-6	CASSLVASSSGANVLTF	TGTGCCAGCAGCTTGGTTGCATCCAGCTCTGGGGCCAACGTCCTGACTTTC
TRBJ2-3	NA	TRBD1	TRBV10-3	CAISPGTGSTDTQYF	TGTGCCATCAGTCCCGGGACAGGGTCCACAGATACGCAGTATTTT
TRBJ1-4	once	NA	TRBV5-6	CASSPGRGEKLFF	TGTGCCAGCAGCCCCGGTAGGGGTGAAAAACTGTTTTTT
TRBJ2-7	NA	NA	TRBV21-1	CASRGSDRRTYEQYF	TGTGCCAGCAGAGGATCCGACAGGAGAACCTACGAGCAGTACTTC
TRBJ2-6	NA	TRBD1	TRBV28	CASSLNQGVGANGLTF	TGTGCCAGCAGTTTAAACCAGGGGGTTGGGGCCAACGGCCTGACTTTC
TRBJ2-3	NA	NA	TRBV5-1	CASSAGQGLLLAGPSTQYF	TGCGCCAGCAGCGCCGGACAGGGTCTGCTACTAGCGGGCCCCAGTACGCAGTATTTT
TRBJ1-5	few	TRBD1	TRBV15	CATRGTGREQPQHF	TGTGCCACCAGGGGGACAGGGAGAGAACAGCCCCAGCATTTT
TRBJ2-7	NA	TRBD1	TRBV5-5	CASSLGQGEAYEQYF	TGTGCCAGCAGCTTGGGACAGGGGGAAGCCTACGAGCAGTACTTC
TRBJ2-1	few	TRBD2	TRBV4-3	CASSQDSGGWEQFF	TGCGCCAGCAGCCAAGATTCGGGAGGATGGGAGCAGTTCTTC
TRBJ2-1	NA	NA	TRBV7-6	CASSQPPGDEQFF	TGTGCCAGCAGCCAGCCTCCGGGAGATGAGCAGTTCTTC
TRBJ1-2	NA	NA	TRBV7-9	CASSSGENYGYTF	TGTGCCAGCAGCTCCGGGGAAAACTATGGCTACACCTTC
TRBJ2-5	NA	NA	TRBV29-1	CSVRQAGETQYF	TGCAGCGTTCGACAGGCTGGAGAGACCCAGTACTTC
TRBJ2-3	NA	NA	TRBV27	CASSLIGLGATDTQYF	TGTGCCAGCAGTTTAATCGGCTTAGGGGCCACAGATACGCAGTATTTT
TRBJ2-5	NA	NA	TRBV4-1	CASSQDSGGAGETQYF	TGCGCCAGCAGCCAAGATTCGGGCGGGGCGGGAGAGACCCAGTACTTC
TRBJ2-3	once	TRBD2	TRBV14	CASSQGYTSGRNSDTQYF	TGTGCCAGCAGCCAAGGGTATACTAGCGGGAGGAACTCAGATACGCAGTATTTT
TRBJ1-2	NA	NA	TRBV29-1	CSVGEGVGYGYTF	TGCAGCGTTGGGGAGGGGGTCGGGTATGGCTACACCTTC
TRBJ2-6	NA	TRBD1	TRBV4-1	CASSEGQGAAGANGLTF	TGCGCCAGCAGCGAGGGACAGGGGGCCGCTGGGGCCAACGGCCTGACTTTC
TRBJ2-2	NA	NA	TRBV6-6	CASSSPGGLSGGELFF	TGTGCCAGCAGTTCCCCCGGCGGGCTTTCGGGCGGGGAGCTGTTTTTT
TRBJ1-1	NA	NA	TRBV7-2	CASSTDSNTEAFF	TGTGCCAGCAGCACCGACAGTAACACTGAAGCTTTCTTT
TRBJ2-7	NA	TRBD1	TRBV5-5	CASSPVFRDRISSYEQYF	TGTGCCAGCAGCCCAGTGTTCCGGGACAGAATTTCCTCCTACGAGCAGTACTTC
TRBJ2-7	NA	NA	TRBV6-6	CASSRGNSDDVQYF	TGTGCCAGCAGTCGAGGGAATAGCGATGACGTGCAGTACTTC
TRBJ1-1	NA	NA	TRBV5-5	CASSLRLSDTHEAFF	TGTGCCAGCAGCTTAAGGTTAAGTGACACGCATGAAGCTTTCTTT
TRBJ2-3	NA	TRBD2	TRBV11-2	CASSQTPGTRGGDTQYF	TGTGCCAGCAGCCAAACGCCTGGGACTAGGGGGGGAGATACGCAGTATTTT
TRBJ2-2	few	NA	TRBV5-1	CASSLERVPGELFF	TGCGCCAGCAGCTTGGAACGGGTCCCCGGGGAGCTGTTTTTT
TRBJ2-4	NA	NA	TRBV2	CASRRDGQVQYF	TGTGCCAGCCGGAGGGACGGCCAAGTTCAGTACTTC
TRBJ2-7	few	TRBD2	TRBV6-1	CATNPAGGRYEQYF	TGTGCCACGAATCCAGCGGGAGGGCGGTACGAGCAGTACTTC
TRBJ2-2	NA	TRBD2	TRBV6-4	CASSDRGGGLTGELFF	TGTGCCAGCAGTGACCGCGGGGGAGGCCTCACCGGGGAGCTGTTTTTT
TRBJ1-2	NA	NA	TRBV5-1	CASSLQGPYGYTF	TGCGCCAGCAGCTTGCAGGGCCCCTATGGCTACACCTTC
TRBJ2-2	NA	TRBD2	TRBV5-4	CASSPGGFSTGELFF	TGTGCCAGCAGCCCCGGGGGGTTTTCCACCGGGGAGCTGTTTTTT
TRBJ1-5	once	TRBD1	TRBV19	CASSIDPDRGPVNNQPQHF	TGTGCCAGTAGTATAGATCCGGACAGGGGGCCGGTAAACAATCAGCCCCAGCATTTT
TRBJ2-5	once	NA	TRBV30	CARRDRKETQYF	TGTGCCCGAAGAGACAGGAAAGAGACCCAGTACTTC
TRBJ2-3	NA	NA	TRBV5-1	CASSLQERGDTQYF	TGCGCCAGCAGCTTACAGGAAAGGGGGGATACGCAGTATTTT
TRBJ2-5	NA	TRBD2	TRBV7-7	CASSLVGYGGQETQYF	TGTGCTAGCAGCTTAGTCGGGTACGGGGGGCAAGAGACCCAGTACTTC
TRBJ2-1	NA	TRBD2	TRBV5-1	CASSLGGGSSYNEQFF	TGCGCCAGCAGCTTGGGAGGCGGGAGCTCCTACAATGAGCAGTTCTTC
TRBJ2-1	NA	TRBD2	TRBV7-8	CASSPRRVKLAGALGAYNEQFF	TGTGCCAGCAGTCCCCGGAGGGTCAAGCTAGCGGGAGCCCTGGGAGCCTACAATGAGCAGTTCTTC
TRBJ2-7	NA	TRBD1	TRBV6-6	CASNRDRNYEQYF	TGTGCCAGCAACCGGGACAGGAACTACGAGCAGTACTTC